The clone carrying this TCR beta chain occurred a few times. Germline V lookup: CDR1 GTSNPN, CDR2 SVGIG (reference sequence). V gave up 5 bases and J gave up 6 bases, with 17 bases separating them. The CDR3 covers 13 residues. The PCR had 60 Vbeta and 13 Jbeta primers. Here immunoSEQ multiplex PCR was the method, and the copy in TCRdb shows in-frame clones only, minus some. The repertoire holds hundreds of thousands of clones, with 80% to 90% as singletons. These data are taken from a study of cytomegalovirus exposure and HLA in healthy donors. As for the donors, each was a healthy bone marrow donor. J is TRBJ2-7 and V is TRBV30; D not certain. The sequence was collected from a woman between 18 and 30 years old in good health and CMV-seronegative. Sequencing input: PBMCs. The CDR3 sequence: CAWDPLGGTEQYF. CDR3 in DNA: TGTGCCTGGGACCCCCTAGGTGGAACCGAGCAGTACTTC.